This T cell receptor (beta chain) is drawn from a study of blood T cell repertoires in COVID-19. Per the study methods: Nucleated cell number was recorded as an estimate derived from reference gene primer amplification. Here immunoSEQ multiplex PCR was the method, and the copy in TCRdb shows in-frame clones only, minus some. V, J and clone size reflect that table, while D and trimming were determined from the DNA. The sample yields around 290,000 clones, 80% to 90% seen once. This CDR3 region has 13 residues. CDR1 ENHRY and CDR2 SYGVKD come from the germline V gene. The ends were cut back, 6 bases at V and 0 bases at J, with 8 bases in the middle.

This sequence originates from a woman aged 50 to 60 who had recovered from COVID-19. The V and J genes are TRBV10-3 and TRBJ1-1; no clear D. Sample: peripheral blood. The CDR3 nucleotides read TGTGCCATCAGCTCAGACATGAACACTGAAGCTTTCTTT. This sequence encodes CAISSDMNTEAFF.